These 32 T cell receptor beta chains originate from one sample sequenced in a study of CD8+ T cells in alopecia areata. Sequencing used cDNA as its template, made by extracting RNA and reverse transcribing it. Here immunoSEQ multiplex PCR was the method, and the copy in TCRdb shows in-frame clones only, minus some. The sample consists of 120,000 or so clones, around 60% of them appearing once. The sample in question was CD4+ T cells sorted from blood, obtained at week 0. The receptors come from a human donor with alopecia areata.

The CDR3 sequence is CAWRTWDPSYGYTF. CDR3 bases: TGTGCCTGGAGAACGTGGGACCCGAGCTATGGCTACACCTTC. V gene TRBV30 combines with J gene TRBJ1-2; a weak D match, TRBD1 (5 bases). The germline V and J ends were trimmed by 3 bases and 4 bases, with 15 bases remaining between them. The CDR3 is 14 amino acids. CDR1 and CDR2 (germline): GTSNPN, SVGIG (reference sequence).

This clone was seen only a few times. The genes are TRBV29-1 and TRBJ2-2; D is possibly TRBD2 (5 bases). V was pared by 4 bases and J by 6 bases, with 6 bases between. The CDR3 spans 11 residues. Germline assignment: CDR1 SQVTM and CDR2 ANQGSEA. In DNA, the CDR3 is TGCAGCGTTGCGGAGGCCGGGGAGCTGTTTTTT. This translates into CSVAEAGELFF.

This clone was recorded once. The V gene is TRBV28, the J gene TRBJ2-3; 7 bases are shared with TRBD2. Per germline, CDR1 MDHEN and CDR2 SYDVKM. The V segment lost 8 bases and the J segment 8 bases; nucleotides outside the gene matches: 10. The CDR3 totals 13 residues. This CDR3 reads CASGLPWGGTQYF. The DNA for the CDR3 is TGTGCCAGCGGCCTTCCTTGGGGGGGTACGCAGTATTTT.

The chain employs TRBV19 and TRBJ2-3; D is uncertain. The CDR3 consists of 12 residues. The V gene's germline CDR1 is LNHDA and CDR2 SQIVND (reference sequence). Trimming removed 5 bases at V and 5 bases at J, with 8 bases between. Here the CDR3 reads CASSPLGDTQYF. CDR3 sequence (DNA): TGTGCCAGTAGTCCCCTAGGAGATACGCAGTATTTT.

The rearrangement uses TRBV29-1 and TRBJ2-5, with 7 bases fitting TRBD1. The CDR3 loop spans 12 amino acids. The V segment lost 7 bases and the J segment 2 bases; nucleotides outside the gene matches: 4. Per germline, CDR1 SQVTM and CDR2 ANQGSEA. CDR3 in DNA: TGCAGCGCCCGACAGGGTCAAGAGACCCAGTACTTC. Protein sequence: CSARQGQETQYF. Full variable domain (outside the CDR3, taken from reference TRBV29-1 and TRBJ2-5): SAVISQKPSRDICQRGTSLTIQCQVDSQVTMMFWYRQQPGQSLTLIATANQGSEATYESGFVIDKFPISRPNLTFSTLTVSNMSPEDSSIYLCSARQGQETQYFGPGTRLLVL.

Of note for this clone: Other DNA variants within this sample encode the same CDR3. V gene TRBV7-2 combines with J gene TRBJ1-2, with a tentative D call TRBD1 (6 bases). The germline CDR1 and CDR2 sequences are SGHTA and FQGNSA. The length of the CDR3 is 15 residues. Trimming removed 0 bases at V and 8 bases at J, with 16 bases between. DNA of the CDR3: TGTGCCAGCAGCTTAGCACGTCGGGGGCAAGGAGGCTACACCTTC. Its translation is CASSLARRGQGGYTF. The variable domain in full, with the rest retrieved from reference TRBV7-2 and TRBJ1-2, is GAGVSQSPSNKVTEKGKDVELRCDPISGHTALYWYRQSLGQGLEFLIYFQGNSAPDKSGLPSDRFSAERTGGSVSTLTIQRTQQEDSAVYLCASSLARRGQGGYTFGSGTRLTVV.

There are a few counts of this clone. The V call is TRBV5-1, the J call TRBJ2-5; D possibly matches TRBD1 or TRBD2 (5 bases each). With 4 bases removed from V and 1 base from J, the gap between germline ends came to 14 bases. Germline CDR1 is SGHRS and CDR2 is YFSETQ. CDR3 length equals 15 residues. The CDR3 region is CASSPPRGTQETQYF. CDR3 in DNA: TGCGCCAGCAGCCCGCCGAGGGGCACCCAAGAGACCCAGTACTTC.

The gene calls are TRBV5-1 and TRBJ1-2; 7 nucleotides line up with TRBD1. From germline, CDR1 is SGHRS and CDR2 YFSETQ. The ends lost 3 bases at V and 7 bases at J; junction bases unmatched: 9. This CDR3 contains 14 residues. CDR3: CASSSGQVEAGYTF. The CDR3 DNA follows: TGCGCCAGCAGCTCCGGACAGGTGGAGGCTGGCTACACCTTC.

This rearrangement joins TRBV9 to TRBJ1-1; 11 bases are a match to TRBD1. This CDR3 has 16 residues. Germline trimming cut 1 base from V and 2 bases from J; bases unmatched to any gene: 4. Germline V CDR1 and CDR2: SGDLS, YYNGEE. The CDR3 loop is CASSVRTGGLNTEAFF. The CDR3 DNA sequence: TGTGCCAGCAGCGTAAGGACAGGGGGCCTAAACACTGAAGCTTTCTTT. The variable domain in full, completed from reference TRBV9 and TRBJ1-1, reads DSGVTQTPKHLITATGQRVTLRCSPRSGDLSVYWYQQSLDQGLQFLIQYYNGEERAKGNILERFSAQQFPDLHSELNLSSLELGDSALYFCASSVRTGGLNTEAFFGQGTRLTVV.

For the CDR3, the DNA is TGCGCCAGCAGCTCGACGACAGGGAACTATGGCTACACCTTC. Its translation is CASSSTTGNYGYTF. The rearrangement uses TRBV5-1 and TRBJ1-2, with 7 bases lining up with TRBD1. Germline V gene data show CDR1 as SGHRS and CDR2 as YFSETQ. The CDR3 runs to 14 residues. V shed 3 bases and J 2 bases; nucleotides not matched to a gene: 4.

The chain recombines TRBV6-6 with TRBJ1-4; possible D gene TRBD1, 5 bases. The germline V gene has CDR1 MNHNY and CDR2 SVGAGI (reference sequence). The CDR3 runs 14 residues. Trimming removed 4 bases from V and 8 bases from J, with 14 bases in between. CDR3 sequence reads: CASSLRGRGEKLFF. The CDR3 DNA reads TGTGCCAGCAGTTTGCGGGGACGAGGGGAAAAACTGTTTTTT.

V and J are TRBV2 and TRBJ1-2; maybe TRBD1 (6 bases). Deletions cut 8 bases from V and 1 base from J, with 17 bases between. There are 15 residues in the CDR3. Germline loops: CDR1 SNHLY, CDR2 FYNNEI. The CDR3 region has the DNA TGTGCCAGCGGACGAGGACAGCCGCTTAACTATGGCTACACCTTC. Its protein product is CASGRGQPLNYGYTF.

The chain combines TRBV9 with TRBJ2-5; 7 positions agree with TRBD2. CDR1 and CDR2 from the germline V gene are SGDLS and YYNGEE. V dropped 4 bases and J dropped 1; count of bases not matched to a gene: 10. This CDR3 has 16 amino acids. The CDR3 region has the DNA TGTGCCAGCAGCCTTACCGGCGGGACTACCCAAGAGACCCAGTACTTC. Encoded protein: CASSLTGGTTQETQYF.

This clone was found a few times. CDR3 sequence (DNA): TGTGCCAGCAGCCAACACCGGGGGGACCAAGAGACCCAGTACTTC. It codes for CASSQHRGDQETQYF. V gene TRBV4-2 combines with J gene TRBJ2-5; TRBD2 matches 7 bases. Germline V gene sequence: CDR1 LGHNA, CDR2 YNFKEQ. J gave up 0 bases and V 2 bases, and 3 bases lay outside the gene matches. There are 15 residues in the CDR3.

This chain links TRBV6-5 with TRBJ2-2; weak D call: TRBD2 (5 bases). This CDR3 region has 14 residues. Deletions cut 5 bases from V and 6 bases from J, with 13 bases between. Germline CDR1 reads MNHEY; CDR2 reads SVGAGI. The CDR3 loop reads CASSRLLVAGELFF. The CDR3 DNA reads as TGTGCCAGCAGTCGCTTACTAGTGGCCGGGGAGCTGTTTTTT.

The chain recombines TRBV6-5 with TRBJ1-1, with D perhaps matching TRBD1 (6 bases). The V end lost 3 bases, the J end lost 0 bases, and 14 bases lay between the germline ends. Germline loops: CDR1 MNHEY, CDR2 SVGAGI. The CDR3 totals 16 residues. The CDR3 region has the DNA TGTGCCAGCAGTTATCAACAGGGATTTCTGAACACTGAAGCTTTCTTT. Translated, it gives CASSYQQGFLNTEAFF.

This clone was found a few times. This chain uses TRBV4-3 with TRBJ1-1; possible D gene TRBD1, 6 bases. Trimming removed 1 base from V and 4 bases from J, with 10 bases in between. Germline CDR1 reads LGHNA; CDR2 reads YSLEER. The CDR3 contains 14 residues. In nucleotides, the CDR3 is TGCGCCAGCAGCCAAGTTTTCAGGGGCACTGAAGCTTTCTTT. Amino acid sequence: CASSQVFRGTEAFF.

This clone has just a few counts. The CDR3 nucleotides read TGTGCCAGCAACGTCTTGGGTCGGCTAGGTGAGACCCAGTACTTC. The encoded protein is CASNVLGRLGETQYF. The V call is TRBV28, the J call TRBJ2-5, with D hard to call. V lost 7 bases and J 5 bases, leaving 20 bases between the germline ends. This CDR3 has 15 amino acids. CDR1 MDHEN and CDR2 SYDVKM come from the germline V gene.

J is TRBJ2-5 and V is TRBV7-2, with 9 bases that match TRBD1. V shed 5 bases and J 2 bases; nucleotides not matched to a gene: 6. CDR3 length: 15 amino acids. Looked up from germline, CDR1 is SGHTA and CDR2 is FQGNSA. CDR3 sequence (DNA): TGTGCCAGCAGCAAGAGACAGGGGGTTCAAGAGACCCAGTACTTC. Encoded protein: CASSKRQGVQETQYF.

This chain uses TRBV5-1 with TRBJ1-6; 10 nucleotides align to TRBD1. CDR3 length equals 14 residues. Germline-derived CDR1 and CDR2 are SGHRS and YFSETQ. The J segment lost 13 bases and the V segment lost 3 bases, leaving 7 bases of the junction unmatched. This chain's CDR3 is CASSYRDRGSPLHF. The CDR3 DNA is TGCGCCAGCAGCTACCGGGACAGGGGTTCGCCCCTCCACTTT.

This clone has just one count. This chain's CDR3 is CASSVGLAGGGHEQYF. CDR3 in DNA: TGTGCCAGCAGTGTCGGACTAGCGGGAGGGGGACACGAGCAGTACTTC. The chain is built from TRBV2 and TRBJ2-7; TRBD2 matches at 15 bases. V shed 4 bases and J 5 bases; nucleotides not matched to a gene: 6. The CDR3 contains 16 residues. Germline lookup yields CDR1 SNHLY and CDR2 FYNNEI.

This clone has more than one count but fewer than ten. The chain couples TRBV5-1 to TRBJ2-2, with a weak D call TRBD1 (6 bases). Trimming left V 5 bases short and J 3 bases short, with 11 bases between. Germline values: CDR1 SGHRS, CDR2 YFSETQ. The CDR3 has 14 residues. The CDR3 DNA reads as TGCGCCAGCAGAATCAGGACAGACACCGGGGAGCTGTTTTTT. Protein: CASRIRTDTGELFF.

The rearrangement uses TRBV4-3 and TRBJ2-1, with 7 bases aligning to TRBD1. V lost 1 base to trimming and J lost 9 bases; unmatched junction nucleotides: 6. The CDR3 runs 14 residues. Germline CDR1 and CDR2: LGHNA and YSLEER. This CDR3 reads CASSQGTGAGEQFF. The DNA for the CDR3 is TGCGCCAGCAGCCAAGGAACAGGGGCGGGTGAGCAGTTCTTC.

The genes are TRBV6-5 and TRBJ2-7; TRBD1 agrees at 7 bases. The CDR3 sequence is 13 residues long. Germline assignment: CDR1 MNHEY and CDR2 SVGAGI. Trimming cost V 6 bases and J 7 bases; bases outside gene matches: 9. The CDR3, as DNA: TGTGCCAGCAGCCTAACAGGGGCTAGAGAGCAGTACTTC. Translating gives CASSLTGAREQYF.

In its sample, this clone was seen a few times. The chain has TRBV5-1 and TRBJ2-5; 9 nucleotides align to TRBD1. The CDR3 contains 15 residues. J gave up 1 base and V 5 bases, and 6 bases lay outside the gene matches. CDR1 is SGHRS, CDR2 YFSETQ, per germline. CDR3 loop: CASRRQGDSQETQYF. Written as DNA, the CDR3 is TGCGCCAGCAGACGACAGGGGGATTCCCAAGAGACCCAGTACTTC. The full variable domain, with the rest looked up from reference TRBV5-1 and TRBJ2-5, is KAGVTQTPRYLIKTRGQQVTLSCSPISGHRSVSWYQQTPGQGLQFLFEYFSETQRNKGNFPGRFSGRQFSNSRSEMNVSTLELGDSALYLCASRRQGDSQETQYFGPGTRLLVL.

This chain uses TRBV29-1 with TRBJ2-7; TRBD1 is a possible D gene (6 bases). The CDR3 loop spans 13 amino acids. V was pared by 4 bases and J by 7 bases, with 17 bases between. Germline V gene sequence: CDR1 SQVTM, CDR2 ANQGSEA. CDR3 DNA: TGCAGCGTTGTGGCTCAGACAAGGGGGGAGCAGTACTTC. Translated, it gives CSVVAQTRGEQYF.

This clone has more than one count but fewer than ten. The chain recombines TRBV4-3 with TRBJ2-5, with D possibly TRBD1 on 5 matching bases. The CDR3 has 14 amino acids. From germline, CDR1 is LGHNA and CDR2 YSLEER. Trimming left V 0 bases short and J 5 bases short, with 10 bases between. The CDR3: CASSQDRADETQYF. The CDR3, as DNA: TGCGCCAGCAGCCAAGACAGGGCTGATGAGACCCAGTACTTC.

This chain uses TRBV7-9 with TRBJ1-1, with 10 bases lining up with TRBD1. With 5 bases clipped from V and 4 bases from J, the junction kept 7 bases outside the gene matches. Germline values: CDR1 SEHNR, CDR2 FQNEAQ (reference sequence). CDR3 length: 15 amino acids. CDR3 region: CASSGTGVDSTEAFF. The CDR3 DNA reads TGTGCCAGCAGCGGGACAGGGGTAGATAGCACTGAAGCTTTCTTT. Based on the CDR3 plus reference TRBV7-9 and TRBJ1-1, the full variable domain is DTGVSQNPRHKITKRGQNVTFRCDPISEHNRLYWYRQTLGQGPEFLTYFQNEAQLEKSRLLSDRFSAERPKGSFSTLEIQRTEQGDSAMYLCASSGTGVDSTEAFFGQGTRLTVV.

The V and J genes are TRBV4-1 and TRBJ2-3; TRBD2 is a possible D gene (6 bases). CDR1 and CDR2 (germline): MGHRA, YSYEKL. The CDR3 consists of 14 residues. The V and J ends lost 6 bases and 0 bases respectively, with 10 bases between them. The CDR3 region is CASRRLGSTDTQYF. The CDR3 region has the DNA TGCGCCAGCAGGAGACTAGGAAGCACAGATACGCAGTATTTT.

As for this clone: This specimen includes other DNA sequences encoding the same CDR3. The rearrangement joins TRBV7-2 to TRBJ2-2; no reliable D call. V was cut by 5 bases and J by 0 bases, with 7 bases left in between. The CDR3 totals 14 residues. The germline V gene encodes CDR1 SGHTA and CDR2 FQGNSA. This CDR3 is CASSLVANTGELFF. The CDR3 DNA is TGTGCCAGCAGCCTCGTAGCGAACACCGGGGAGCTGTTTTTT.

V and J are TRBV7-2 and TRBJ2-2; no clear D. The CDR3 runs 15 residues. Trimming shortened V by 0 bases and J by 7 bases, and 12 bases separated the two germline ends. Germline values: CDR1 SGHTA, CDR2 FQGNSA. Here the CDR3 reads CASSLAPGPGGELFF. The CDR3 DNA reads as TGTGCCAGCAGCTTAGCGCCGGGCCCAGGCGGGGAGCTGTTTTTT.

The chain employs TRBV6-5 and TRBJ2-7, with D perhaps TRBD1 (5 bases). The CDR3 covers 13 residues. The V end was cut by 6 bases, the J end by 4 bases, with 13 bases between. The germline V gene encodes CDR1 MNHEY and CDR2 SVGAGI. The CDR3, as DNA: TGTGCCAGCAGAAGACAGACCGATTACGAGCAGTACTTC. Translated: CASRRQTDYEQYF.